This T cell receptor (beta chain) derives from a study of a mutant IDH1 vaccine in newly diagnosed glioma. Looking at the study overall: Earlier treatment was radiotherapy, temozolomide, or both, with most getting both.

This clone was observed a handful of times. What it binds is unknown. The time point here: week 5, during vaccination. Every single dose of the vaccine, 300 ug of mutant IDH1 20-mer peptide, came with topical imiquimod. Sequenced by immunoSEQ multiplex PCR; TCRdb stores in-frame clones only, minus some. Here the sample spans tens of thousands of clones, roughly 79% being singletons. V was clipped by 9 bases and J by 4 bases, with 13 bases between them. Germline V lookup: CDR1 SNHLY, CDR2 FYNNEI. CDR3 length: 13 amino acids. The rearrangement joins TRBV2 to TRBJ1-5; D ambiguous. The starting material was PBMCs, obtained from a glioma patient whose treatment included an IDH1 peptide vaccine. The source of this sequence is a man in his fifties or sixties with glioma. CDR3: CASALSGNQPQHF. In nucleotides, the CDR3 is TGTGCCAGTGCACTTTCGGGGAATCAGCCCCAGCATTTT.